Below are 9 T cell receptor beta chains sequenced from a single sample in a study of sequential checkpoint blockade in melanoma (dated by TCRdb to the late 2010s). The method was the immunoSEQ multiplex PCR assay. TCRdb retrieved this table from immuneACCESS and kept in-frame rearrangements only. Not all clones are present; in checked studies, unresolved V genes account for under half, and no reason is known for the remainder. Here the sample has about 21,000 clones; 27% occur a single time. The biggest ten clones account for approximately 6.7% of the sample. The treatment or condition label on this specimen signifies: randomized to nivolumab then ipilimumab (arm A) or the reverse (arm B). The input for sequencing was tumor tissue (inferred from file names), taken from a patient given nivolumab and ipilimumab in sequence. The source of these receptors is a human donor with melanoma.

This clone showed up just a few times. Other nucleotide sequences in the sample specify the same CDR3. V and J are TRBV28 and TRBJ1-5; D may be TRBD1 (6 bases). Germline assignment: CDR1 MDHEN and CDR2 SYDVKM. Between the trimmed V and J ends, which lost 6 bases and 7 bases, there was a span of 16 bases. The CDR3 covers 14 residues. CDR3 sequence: CASRQQGLGQPQHF. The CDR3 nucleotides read TGTGCCAGCAGGCAACAGGGTCTCGGGCAGCCCCAGCATTTT.

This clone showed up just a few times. As DNA, the CDR3 is TGTGCCAGTAGTCCCTTTAGCGGTAAAGAGCAGTTCTTC. It specifies CASSPFSGKEQFF. V gene TRBV19 combines with J gene TRBJ2-1; D is possibly TRBD2 (6 bases). The CDR3 has 13 amino acids. CDR1 is LNHDA and CDR2 is SQIVND in the germline V gene (reference sequence). Deletions cut 5 bases from V and 10 bases from J, with 15 bases between.

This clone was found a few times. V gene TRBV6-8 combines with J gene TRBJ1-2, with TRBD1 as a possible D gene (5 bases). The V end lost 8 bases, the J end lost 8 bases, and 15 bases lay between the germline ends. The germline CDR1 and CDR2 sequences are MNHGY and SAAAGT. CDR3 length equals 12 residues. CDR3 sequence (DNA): TGTGCCAGCTCTCCGGGACCTGGGGGCTACACCTTC. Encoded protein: CASSPGPGGYTF.

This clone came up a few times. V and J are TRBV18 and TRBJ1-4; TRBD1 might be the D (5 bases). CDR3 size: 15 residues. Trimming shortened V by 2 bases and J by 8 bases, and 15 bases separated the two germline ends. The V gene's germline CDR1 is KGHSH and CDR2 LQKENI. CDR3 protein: CASSPRSPQGEKLFF. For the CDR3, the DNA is TGTGCCAGCTCACCAAGGTCCCCCCAGGGAGAAAAACTGTTTTTT.

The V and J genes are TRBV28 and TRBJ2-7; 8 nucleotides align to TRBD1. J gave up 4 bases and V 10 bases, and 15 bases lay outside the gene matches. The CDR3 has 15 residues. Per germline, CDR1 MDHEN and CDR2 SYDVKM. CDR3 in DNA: TGTGCCACCCCGGGACAGGAGGACTACATTTACGAGCAGTACTTC. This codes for CATPGQEDYIYEQYF.

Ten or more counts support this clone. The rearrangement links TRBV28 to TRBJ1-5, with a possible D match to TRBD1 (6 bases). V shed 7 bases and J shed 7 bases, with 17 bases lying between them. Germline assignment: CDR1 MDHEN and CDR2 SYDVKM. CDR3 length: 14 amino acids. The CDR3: CASIKQGLGQPQHF. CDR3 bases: TGTGCCAGCATTAAACAGGGATTGGGCCAGCCCCAGCATTTT.

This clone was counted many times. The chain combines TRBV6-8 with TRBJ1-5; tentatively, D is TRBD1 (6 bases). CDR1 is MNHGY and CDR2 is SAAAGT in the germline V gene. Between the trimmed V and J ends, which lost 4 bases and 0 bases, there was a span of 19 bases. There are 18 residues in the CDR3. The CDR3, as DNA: TGTGCCAGCAGTTCACAGGGAGGCCTGATATATAGCAATCAGCCCCAGCATTTT. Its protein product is CASSSQGGLIYSNQPQHF.

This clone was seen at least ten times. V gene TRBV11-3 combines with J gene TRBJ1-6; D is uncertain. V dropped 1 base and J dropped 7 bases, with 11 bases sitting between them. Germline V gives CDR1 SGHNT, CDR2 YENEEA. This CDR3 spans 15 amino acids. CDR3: CASSLGVTDNSPLHF. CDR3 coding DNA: TGTGCCAGCAGCTTAGGCGTCACTGACAATTCACCCCTCCACTTT. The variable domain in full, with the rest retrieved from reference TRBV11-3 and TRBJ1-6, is EAGVVQSPRYKIIEKKQPVAFWCNPISGHNTLYWYLQNLGQGPELLIRYENEEAVDDSQLPKDRFSAERLKGVDSTLKIQPAELGDSAVYLCASSLGVTDNSPLHFGNGTRLTVT.

CDR3 region: CASSLVQGAYGYTF. The CDR3 DNA follows: TGCGCCAGCAGCTTGGTTCAGGGGGCCTATGGCTACACCTTC. The chain employs TRBV5-1 and TRBJ1-2; 8 positions match TRBD1. The CDR3 has 14 amino acids. Trimming cost V 0 bases and J 4 bases; bases outside gene matches: 2. The germline gives CDR1 SGHRS, CDR2 YFSETQ. The whole variable domain, remainder taken from reference TRBV5-1 and TRBJ1-2, is KAGVTQTPRYLIKTRGQQVTLSCSPISGHRSVSWYQQTPGQGLQFLFEYFSETQRNKGNFPGRFSGRQFSNSRSEMNVSTLELGDSALYLCASSLVQGAYGYTFGSGTRLTVV.